One and the same sample provided the 32 T cell receptor beta chains below, sequenced in a study of blood T cell repertoires in COVID-19. The repertoire was sequenced with immunoSEQ multiplex PCR; TCRdb's copy has only in-frame clones and lacks some. The sample consists of roughly 150,000 clones, roughly 86% of them appearing once. Source material: peripheral blood. The receptor set was obtained from an elderly woman with COVID-19, enrolled during active disease.

The rearrangement joins TRBV30 to TRBJ1-5, with D possibly TRBD1 on 5 matching bases. The germline V and J ends were trimmed by 0 bases and 5 bases, with 14 bases remaining between them. The germline gives CDR1 GTSNPN, CDR2 SVGIG (reference sequence). The CDR3 is 15 residues long. CDR3 region: CAWSVKGWGDQPQHF. DNA for the CDR3: TGTGCCTGGAGTGTAAAGGGTTGGGGCGATCAGCCCCAGCATTTT.

This clone came up a few times. This chain joins TRBV11-2 and TRBJ1-1; 7 nucleotides align to TRBD1. Trimming at V came to 2 bases and at J to 6 bases, leaving 9 bases not matched to a gene. The CDR3 has 15 residues. The germline CDR1 and CDR2 sequences are SGHAT and FQNNGV. The CDR3 bases are TGTGCCAGCAGCTTATACGCAGGGGGTCTGTCTGAAGCTTTCTTT. Its translation: CASSLYAGGLSEAFF.

The genes are TRBV5-6 and TRBJ1-4; 9 bases fit TRBD1. CDR3 length: 16 amino acids. V trimming: 1 base; J trimming: 7 bases; junction bases outside the gene matches: 8. CDR1 and CDR2 from the germline V gene are SGHDT and YYEEEE. The CDR3 DNA reads TGTGCCAGCAGCTTGCCGCTCACAGGGGGCATTGAAAAACTGTTTTTT. Translated: CASSLPLTGGIEKLFF.

The chain employs TRBV7-3 and TRBJ2-1; 10 bases are shared with TRBD1. Germline assignment: CDR1 SGHTA and CDR2 FQGTGA. The V and J ends lost 8 bases and 7 bases, in that order; junction bases with no gene match: 11. The CDR3 extends over 15 amino acids. For the CDR3, the DNA is TGTGCCAGCGGAAAGGGGACAGGGGCGAATAATGAGCAGTTCTTC. This codes for CASGKGTGANNEQFF.

In this sample, this clone turned up a few times. The gene calls are TRBV2 and TRBJ1-6, with a tentative D call TRBD1 (5 bases). Germline V gene sequence: CDR1 SNHLY, CDR2 FYNNEI. The CDR3 covers 14 residues. V was cut by 9 bases and J by 6 bases, with 15 bases left in between. The CDR3 DNA sequence: TGTGCCAGTTCCTACATGGGACTTAATTCACCCCTCCACTTT. Its protein product is CASSYMGLNSPLHF. Drawing the rest from reference TRBV2 and TRBJ1-6, the complete variable domain is EPEVTQTPSHQVTQMGQEVILRCVPISNHLYFYWYRQILGQKVEFLVSFYNNEISEKSEIFDDQFSVERPDGSNFTLKIRSTKLEDSAMYFCASSYMGLNSPLHFGNGTRLTVT.

The V and J genes are TRBV28 and TRBJ2-3, with 11 nucleotides matching TRBD2. Germline V lookup: CDR1 MDHEN, CDR2 SYDVKM. V trimming: 5 bases; J trimming: 5 bases; junction bases outside the gene matches: 9. The CDR3 loop spans 16 amino acids. CDR3 DNA: TGTGCCAGCAGTGTACCACTAGCGGGAGCGGTAGATACGCAGTATTTT. Its translation is CASSVPLAGAVDTQYF.

This chain uses TRBV10-3 with TRBJ2-7; 9 nucleotides agree with TRBD1. The germline V gene encodes CDR1 ENHRY and CDR2 SYGVKD. Trimming cost V 6 bases and J 3 bases; bases outside gene matches: 9. This CDR3 comprises 15 residues. This CDR3 reads CAIRDQTGGRYEQYF. CDR3 DNA: TGTGCCATCAGGGATCAGACAGGGGGTCGCTACGAGCAGTACTTC.

This clone was observed a few times. The V gene is TRBV27, the J gene TRBJ1-1, with TRBD1 as a possible D gene (5 bases). Looked up from germline, CDR1 is MNHEY and CDR2 is SMNVEV (reference sequence). This CDR3 spans 14 amino acids. Trimming cost V 2 bases and J 4 bases, with 11 bases left between them. CDR3 nucleotides: TGTGCCAGCAGTTTAGGGGGGGGTGGCACTGAAGCTTTCTTT. This sequence encodes CASSLGGGGTEAFF.

The CDR3, as DNA: TGTGCCAGCAGCTTACTACGGACAGGGGGCAAAGATACGCAGTATTTT. Residues: CASSLLRTGGKDTQYF. The V gene is TRBV7-3, the J gene TRBJ2-3; 11 bases are shared with TRBD1. Trimming took 2 bases from V and 5 from J; bases not matched to a gene: 6. CDR1 and CDR2 from the germline V gene are SGHTA and FQGTGA. CDR3 size: 16 residues.

This clone was seen a few times. V is TRBV24-1 and J is TRBJ1-1, with TRBD1 as a possible D gene (6 bases). Trimming cost V 0 bases and J 12 bases, with 16 bases left between them. Germline V gene data show CDR1 as KGHDR and CDR2 as SFDVKD. This CDR3 contains 14 residues. The CDR3 nucleotides read TGTGCCACCAGTGATTTGCAGGGGCGGGTCGGAACTTTCTTT. It codes for CATSDLQGRVGTFF.

This clone was detected only once. This rearrangement joins TRBV5-3 to TRBJ2-7; 7 bases are a match to TRBD1. TRBV5-3 is placed among ORFs of uncertain function. V lost 4 bases and J lost 1; bases outside the gene matches: 14. CDR3 length equals 17 residues. The CDR3 nucleotides are TGTGCCAGAAGCCACGACAGGGCACCTACCGAGTCCTACGAGCAGTACTTC. Protein sequence: CARSHDRAPTESYEQYF.

The rearrangement joins TRBV19 to TRBJ2-7, with 11 positions matching TRBD2. The CDR3 sequence is 16 residues long. Germline V gives CDR1 LNHDA, CDR2 SQIVND (reference sequence). V trimming: 4 bases; J trimming: 5 bases; junction bases outside the gene matches: 10. The CDR3 loop is CASSKTPLAGVDEQYF. CDR3 coding DNA: TGTGCCAGTAGTAAGACGCCACTAGCGGGAGTTGACGAGCAGTACTTC.

The chain recombines TRBV29-1 with TRBJ1-2; TRBD1 matches at 9 bases. The CDR3 is made up of 16 amino acids. Germline CDR1 SQVTM, CDR2 ANQGSEA. The ends lost 3 bases at V and 4 bases at J; junction bases unmatched: 12. The CDR3 DNA is TGCAGCGTTGAGGGGGATCCGGGACAGGGCCCCTATGGCTACACCTTC. Residues: CSVEGDPGQGPYGYTF.

The chain employs TRBV30 and TRBJ1-5, with 7 nucleotides matching TRBD1. With V trimmed by 0 bases and J by 5 bases, 7 bases remained unmatched. Germline CDR1 GTSNPN, CDR2 SVGIG (reference sequence). The CDR3 extends over 15 amino acids. The CDR3 spells CAWSVPGTDHQPQHF. Written as DNA, the CDR3 is TGTGCCTGGAGTGTACCCGGGACAGATCATCAGCCCCAGCATTTT.

This clone was recorded only once. The CDR3 loop reads CASGLEGGGGDTQYF. The CDR3 coding sequence is TGTGCTAGTGGTTTGGAAGGGGGGGGCGGAGATACGCAGTATTTT. The chain is built from TRBV12-5 and TRBJ2-3, with D perhaps TRBD2 (7 bases). The CDR3 has 15 amino acids. V gave up 1 base and J gave up 5 bases, with 13 bases separating them. Germline assignment: CDR1 LGHNT and CDR2 FRNRAP.

The chain has TRBV6-1 and TRBJ2-1; D uncertain. The length of the CDR3 is 14 residues. V lost 2 bases and J lost 1, with 6 bases in between. CDR1 MNHNS and CDR2 SASEGT come from the germline V gene. The CDR3 DNA reads TGTGCCAGCAGTGAACAGTTTTCCTACAATGAGCAGTTCTTC. Protein: CASSEQFSYNEQFF.

V is TRBV5-4 and J is TRBJ1-1; D possibly corresponds to TRBD1 (6 bases). The CDR3 has 14 residues. Germline V gene data show CDR1 as SGHNT and CDR2 as YYREEE (reference sequence). The V end was cut by 1 base, the J end by 4 bases, with 11 bases between. The DNA of the CDR3 is TGTGCCAGCAGCTTGAGAGGGGGAATCACTGAAGCTTTCTTT. It translates to CASSLRGGITEAFF.

This sequence joins TRBV18 and TRBJ2-2; TRBD1 matches 7 bases. The junction had 5 bases not matched to a gene; V was cut back by 4 bases and J by 0 bases. Per germline, CDR1 KGHSH and CDR2 LQKENI. The CDR3 runs to 16 residues. The CDR3 DNA sequence: TGTGCCAGCTCACACCGCCAGGGGGCGAACACCGGGGAGCTGTTTTTT. Amino acids: CASSHRQGANTGELFF.

This sequence joins TRBV7-3 and TRBJ2-3; 7 nucleotides align to TRBD2. The CDR3 totals 16 residues. The germline V gene encodes CDR1 SGHTA and CDR2 FQGTGA. J was trimmed by 2 bases and V by 0 bases; bases with no gene match: 5. CDR3: CASSLTSSGYTDTQYF. The CDR3, as DNA: TGTGCCAGCAGCTTAACGTCTAGCGGATACACAGATACGCAGTATTTT. Full variable domain (remainder filled in from reference TRBV7-3 and TRBJ2-3): GAGVSQTPSNKVTEKGKYVELRCDPISGHTALYWYRQSLGQGPEFLIYFQGTGAADDSGLPNDRFFAVRPEGSVSTLKIQRTERGDSAVYLCASSLTSSGYTDTQYFGPGTRLTVL.

The chain's CDR3 is CASSAPPGGYNEQFF. The CDR3 coding sequence is TGTGCCAGCAGCGCTCCTCCAGGGGGGTACAATGAGCAGTTCTTC. V gene TRBV9 combines with J gene TRBJ2-1; maybe TRBD1 (7 bases). Germline loops: CDR1 SGDLS, CDR2 YYNGEE. The CDR3 has 15 residues. The V end was cut by 3 bases, the J end by 4 bases, with 14 bases between.

This clone turned up a few times. V is TRBV18 and J is TRBJ1-3, with D unresolved. Germline V gene lookup returns CDR1 KGHSH and CDR2 LQKENI. V lost 4 bases to trimming and J lost 0 bases, with 7 bases between them. This CDR3 region has 14 residues. In nucleotides, the CDR3 is TGTGCCAGCTCACGGCGGAACTCTGGAAACACCATATATTTT. Its translation: CASSRRNSGNTIYF.

The chain employs TRBV19 and TRBJ2-1, with D possibly TRBD1 on 6 matching bases. The germline V gene has CDR1 LNHDA and CDR2 SQIVND (reference sequence). The CDR3 totals 14 residues. V was clipped by 1 base and J by 4 bases, with 8 bases between them. CDR3 sequence (DNA): TGTGCCAGTAGTATAGGGACAGTGTACAATGAGCAGTTCTTC. Its protein product is CASSIGTVYNEQFF.

The V and J genes are TRBV27 and TRBJ2-5; 12 bases are a match to TRBD2. V trimming: 5 bases; J trimming: 3 bases; junction bases outside the gene matches: 4. The germline CDR1 and CDR2 sequences are MNHEY and SMNVEV (reference sequence). There are 15 residues in the CDR3. CDR3 sequence (DNA): TGTGCCAGCAGTGCTAGACTAGCGGGGGAAGAGACCCAGTACTTC. It is translated as CASSARLAGEETQYF.

The chain joins TRBV2 to TRBJ1-1; D is ambiguous. Germline CDR1 and CDR2: SNHLY and FYNNEI. The V gene lost 11 bases and the J gene lost 5 bases, with 15 bases spanning the gap. The length of the CDR3 is 12 residues. The CDR3 sequence is CAGESAGTEAFF. The CDR3 DNA is TGTGCCGGGGAGTCCGCGGGGACTGAAGCTTTCTTT.

V and J are TRBV30 and TRBJ1-2, with 7 bases lining up with TRBD1. The length of the CDR3 is 13 residues. With 3 bases clipped from V and 0 bases from J, the junction kept 1 base outside the gene matches. Germline-derived CDR1 and CDR2 are GTSNPN and SVGIG (reference sequence). The CDR3 spells CAWRGQTNYGYTF. In nucleotides, the CDR3 is TGTGCCTGGAGGGGACAGACTAACTATGGCTACACCTTC.

The chain is built from TRBV6-6 and TRBJ1-1; D not resolved. CDR3 length: 13 residues. V lost 2 bases, J lost 1 base, and 5 bases lay in between. Germline CDR1 reads MNHNY; CDR2 reads SVGAGI (reference sequence). CDR3 sequence: CASSYPQNTEAFF. The CDR3 DNA reads TGTGCCAGCAGTTACCCACAGAACACTGAAGCTTTCTTT.

The rearrangement joins TRBV6-2 or TRBV6-3 to TRBJ2-7; 11 bases agree with TRBD2. J gave up 10 bases and V 6 bases, and 8 bases lay outside the gene matches. The germline V gene has CDR1 MNHEY and CDR2 SVGEGT. The CDR3 spans 13 residues. The CDR3: CASSSTSGSYQYF. CDR3 nucleotide sequence: TGTGCCAGCAGCAGCACTAGCGGGAGCTACCAGTACTTC.

The genes are TRBV6-1 and TRBJ1-6, with TRBD1 identical over 7 bases. Germline values: CDR1 MNHNS, CDR2 SASEGT. Trimming at V came to 3 bases and at J to 4 bases, leaving 3 bases not matched to a gene. This CDR3 has 15 residues. The CDR3 bases are TGTGCCAGCAGTGATCAACAGGGGTATAATTCACCCCTCCACTTT. It yields the protein CASSDQQGYNSPLHF.

The chain recombines TRBV4-2 with TRBJ2-1; the match to TRBD2 covers 8 bases. Germline CDR1 reads LGHNA; CDR2 reads YNFKEQ. V lost 1 base, J lost 3 bases, and 2 bases stayed unmatched. The CDR3 runs 15 residues. Here the CDR3 reads CASSQAAGGYNEQFF. The CDR3 nucleotides read TGTGCCAGCAGCCAAGCGGCGGGAGGCTACAATGAGCAGTTCTTC.

V gene TRBV27 combines with J gene TRBJ2-5; 10 bases line up with TRBD2. The J segment lost 5 bases and the V segment lost 6 bases, leaving 9 bases of the junction unmatched. Looked up from germline, CDR1 is MNHEY and CDR2 is SMNVEV (reference sequence). The CDR3 is 15 amino acids. The CDR3 region has the DNA TGTGCCAGCAGGGCCTCTAGCGGGAGTTATGAGACCCAGTACTTC. Protein sequence: CASRASSGSYETQYF.

J is TRBJ1-5 and V is TRBV6-1, with 7 bases identical to TRBD1. This CDR3 comprises 18 residues. Germline V gene data show CDR1 as MNHNS and CDR2 as SASEGT. The ends lost 3 bases at V and 0 bases at J; junction bases unmatched: 11. The chain's CDR3 is CASSEDRRGAFSNQPQHF. DNA of the CDR3: TGTGCCAGCAGTGAGGACAGGAGGGGGGCTTTTAGCAATCAGCCCCAGCATTTT.

A few counts support this clone. The chain uses TRBV20-1 and TRBJ2-7, with 8 bases aligning to TRBD1. V shed 3 bases, J shed 5 bases, and the junction held 6 bases outside the gene matches. The CDR3 consists of 13 residues. The germline V gene has CDR1 DFQATT and CDR2 SNEGSKA (reference sequence). The CDR3: CSASRQGADEQYF. CDR3 sequence (DNA): TGCAGTGCTAGTCGCCAGGGGGCTGACGAGCAGTACTTC.